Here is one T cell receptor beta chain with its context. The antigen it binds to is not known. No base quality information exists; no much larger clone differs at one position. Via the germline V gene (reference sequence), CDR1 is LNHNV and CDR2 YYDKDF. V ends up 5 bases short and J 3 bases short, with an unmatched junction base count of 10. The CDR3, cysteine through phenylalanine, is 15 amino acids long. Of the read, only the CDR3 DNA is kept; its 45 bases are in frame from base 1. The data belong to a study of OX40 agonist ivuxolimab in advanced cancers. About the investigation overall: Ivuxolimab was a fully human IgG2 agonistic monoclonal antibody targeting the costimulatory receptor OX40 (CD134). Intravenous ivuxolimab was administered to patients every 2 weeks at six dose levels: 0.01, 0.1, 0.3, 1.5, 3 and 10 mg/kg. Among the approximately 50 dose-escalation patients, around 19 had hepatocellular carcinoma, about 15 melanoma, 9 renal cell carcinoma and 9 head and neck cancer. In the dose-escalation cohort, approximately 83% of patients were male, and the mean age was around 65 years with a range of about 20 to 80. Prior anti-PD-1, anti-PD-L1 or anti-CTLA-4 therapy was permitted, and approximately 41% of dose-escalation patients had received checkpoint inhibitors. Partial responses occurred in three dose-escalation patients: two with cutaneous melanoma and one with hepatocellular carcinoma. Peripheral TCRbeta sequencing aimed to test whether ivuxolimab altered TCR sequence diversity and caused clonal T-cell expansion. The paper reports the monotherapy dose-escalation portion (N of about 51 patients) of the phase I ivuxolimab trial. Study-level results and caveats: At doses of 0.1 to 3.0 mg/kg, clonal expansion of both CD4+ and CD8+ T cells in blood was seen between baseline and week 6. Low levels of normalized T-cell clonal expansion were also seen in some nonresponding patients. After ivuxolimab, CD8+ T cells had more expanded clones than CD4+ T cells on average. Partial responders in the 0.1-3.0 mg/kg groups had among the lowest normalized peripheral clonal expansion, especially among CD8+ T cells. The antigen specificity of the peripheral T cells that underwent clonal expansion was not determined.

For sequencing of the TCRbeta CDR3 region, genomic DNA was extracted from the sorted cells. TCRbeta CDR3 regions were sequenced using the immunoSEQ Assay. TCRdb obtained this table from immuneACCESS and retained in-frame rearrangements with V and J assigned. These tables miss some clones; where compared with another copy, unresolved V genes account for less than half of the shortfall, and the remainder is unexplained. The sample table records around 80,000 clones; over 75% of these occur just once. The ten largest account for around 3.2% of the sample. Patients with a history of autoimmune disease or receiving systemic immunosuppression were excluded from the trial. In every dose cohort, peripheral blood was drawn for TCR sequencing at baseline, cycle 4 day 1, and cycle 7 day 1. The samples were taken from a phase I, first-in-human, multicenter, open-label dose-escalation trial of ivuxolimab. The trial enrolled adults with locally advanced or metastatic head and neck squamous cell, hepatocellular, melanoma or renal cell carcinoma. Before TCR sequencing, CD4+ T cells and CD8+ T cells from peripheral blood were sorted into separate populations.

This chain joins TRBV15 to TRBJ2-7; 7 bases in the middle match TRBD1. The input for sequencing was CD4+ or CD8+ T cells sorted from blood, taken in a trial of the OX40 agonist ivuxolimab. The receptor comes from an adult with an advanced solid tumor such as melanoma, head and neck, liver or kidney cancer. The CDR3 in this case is CATSSRQGGNYEQYF. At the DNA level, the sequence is TGTGCCACCAGCTCCAGACAGGGTGGCAACTACGAGCAGTACTTC.